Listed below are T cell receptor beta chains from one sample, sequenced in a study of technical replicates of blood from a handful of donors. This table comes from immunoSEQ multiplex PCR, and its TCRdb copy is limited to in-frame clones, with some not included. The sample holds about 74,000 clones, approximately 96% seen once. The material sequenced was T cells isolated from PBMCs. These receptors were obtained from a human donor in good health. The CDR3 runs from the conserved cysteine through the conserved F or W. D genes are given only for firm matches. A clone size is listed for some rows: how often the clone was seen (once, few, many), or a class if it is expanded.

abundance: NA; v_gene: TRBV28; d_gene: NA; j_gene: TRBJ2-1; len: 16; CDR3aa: CASSSAGESSYNEQFF; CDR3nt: TGTGCCAGCAGTTCGGCAGGGGAGAGCTCCTACAATGAGCAGTTCTTC
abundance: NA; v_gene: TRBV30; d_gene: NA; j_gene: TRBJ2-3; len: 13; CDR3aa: CACNPRQGLTQYF; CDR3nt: TGTGCCTGCAACCCCAGACAGGGACTTACGCAGTATTTT
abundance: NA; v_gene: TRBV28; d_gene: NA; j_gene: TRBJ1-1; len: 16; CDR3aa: CASSFTVYQTGPEAFF; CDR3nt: TGTGCCAGCAGTTTTACGGTCTACCAAACAGGGCCTGAAGCTTTCTTT
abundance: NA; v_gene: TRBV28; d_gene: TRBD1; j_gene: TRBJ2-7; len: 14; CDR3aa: CASSPIYRGSEQYF; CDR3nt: TGTGCCAGCAGTCCCATTTACAGGGGGAGCGAGCAGTACTTC
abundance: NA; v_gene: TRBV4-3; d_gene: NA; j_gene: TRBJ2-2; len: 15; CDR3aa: CASSQDPLGRGELFF; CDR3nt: TGCGCCAGCAGCCAAGACCCCCTTGGGAGGGGGGAGCTGTTTTTT
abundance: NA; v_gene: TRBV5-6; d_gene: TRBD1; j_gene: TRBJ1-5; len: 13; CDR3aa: CASSLTGGEPQHF; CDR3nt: TGTGCCAGCAGCTTGACAGGGGGCGAGCCCCAGCATTTT
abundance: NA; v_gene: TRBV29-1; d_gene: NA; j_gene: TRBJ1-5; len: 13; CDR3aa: CSVEVGVGQPQHF; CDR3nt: TGCAGCGTTGAAGTCGGGGTAGGACAGCCCCAGCATTTT
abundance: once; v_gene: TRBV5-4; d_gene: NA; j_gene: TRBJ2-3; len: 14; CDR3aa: CASSGGDSTDTQYF; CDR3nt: TGTGCCAGCAGCGGGGGCGATAGCACAGATACGCAGTATTTT
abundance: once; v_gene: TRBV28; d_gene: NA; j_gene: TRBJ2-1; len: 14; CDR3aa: CASSFGGTYNEQFF; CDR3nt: TGTGCCAGCAGTTTTGGCGGTACCTACAATGAGCAGTTCTTC
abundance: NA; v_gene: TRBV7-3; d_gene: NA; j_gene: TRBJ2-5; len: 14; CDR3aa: CASSIPGIQETQYF; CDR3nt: TGTGCCAGCAGCATACCGGGAATACAAGAGACCCAGTACTTC
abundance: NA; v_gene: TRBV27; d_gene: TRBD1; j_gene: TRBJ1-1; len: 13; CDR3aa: CASSLGQGVPAFF; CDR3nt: TGTGCCAGCAGTCTGGGACAGGGAGTGCCAGCTTTCTTT
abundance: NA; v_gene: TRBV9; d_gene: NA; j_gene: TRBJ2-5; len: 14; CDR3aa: CASSVGQGQETQYF; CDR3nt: TGTGCCAGCAGCGTAGGGCAGGGCCAAGAGACCCAGTACTTC
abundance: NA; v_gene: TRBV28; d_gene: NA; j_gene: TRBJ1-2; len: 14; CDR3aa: CASSFPGENYGYTF; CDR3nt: TGTGCCAGCAGTTTCCCCGGGGAGAACTATGGCTACACCTTC
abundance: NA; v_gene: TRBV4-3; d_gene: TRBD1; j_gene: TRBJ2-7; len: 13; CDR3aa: CASSQGQAYEQYF; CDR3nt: TGCGCCAGCAGCCAGGGACAGGCCTACGAGCAGTACTTC
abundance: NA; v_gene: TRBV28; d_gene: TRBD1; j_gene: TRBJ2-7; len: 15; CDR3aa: CASSLESTGLGEQYF; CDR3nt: TGTGCCAGCAGTTTAGAATCGACAGGGTTGGGAGAGCAGTACTTC
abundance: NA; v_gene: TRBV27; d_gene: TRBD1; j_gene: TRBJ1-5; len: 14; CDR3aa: CASSFQGADQPQHF; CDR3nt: TGTGCCAGCAGTTTCCAGGGGGCCGATCAGCCCCAGCATTTT
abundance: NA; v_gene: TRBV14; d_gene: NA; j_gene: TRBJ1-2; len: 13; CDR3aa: CASSQGQNYGYTF; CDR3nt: TGTGCCAGCAGCCAAGGACAGAACTATGGCTACACCTTC
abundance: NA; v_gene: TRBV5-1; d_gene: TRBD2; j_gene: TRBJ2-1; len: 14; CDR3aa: CASRGTSGNGEQFF; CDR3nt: TGCGCCAGCCGTGGGACTAGCGGGAACGGGGAGCAGTTCTTC
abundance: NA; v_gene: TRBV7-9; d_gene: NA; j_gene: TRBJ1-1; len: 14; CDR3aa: CASSLGGSNTEAFF; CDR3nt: TGTGCCAGCAGCCTTGGAGGGTCGAACACTGAAGCTTTCTTT
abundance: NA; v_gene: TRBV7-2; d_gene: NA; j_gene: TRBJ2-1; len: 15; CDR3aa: CASSPSSGAVNEQFF; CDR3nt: TGTGCCAGCAGCCCTTCGAGCGGCGCTGTCAATGAGCAGTTCTTC
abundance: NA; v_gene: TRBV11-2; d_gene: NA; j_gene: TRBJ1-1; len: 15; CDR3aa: CASSYYRVSNTEAFF; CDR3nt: TGTGCCAGCAGCTACTACAGGGTCTCGAACACTGAAGCTTTCTTT
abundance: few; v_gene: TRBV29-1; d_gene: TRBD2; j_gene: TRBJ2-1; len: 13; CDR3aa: CSPGLAGGNEQFF; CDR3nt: TGCAGCCCGGGACTAGCGGGTGGCAATGAGCAGTTCTTC
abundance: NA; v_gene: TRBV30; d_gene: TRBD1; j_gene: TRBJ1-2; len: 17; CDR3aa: CACAGGDRGYGIYGYTF; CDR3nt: TGTGCCTGCGCAGGGGGGGACAGGGGATATGGCATTTATGGCTACACCTTC
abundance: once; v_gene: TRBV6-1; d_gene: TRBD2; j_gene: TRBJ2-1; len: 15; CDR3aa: CASSSKSGIYNEQFF; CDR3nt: TGTGCCAGCAGTTCTAAAAGCGGGATCTACAATGAGCAGTTCTTC
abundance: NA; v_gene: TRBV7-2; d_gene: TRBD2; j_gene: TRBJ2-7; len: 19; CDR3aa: CASSATSGPRYRGSYEQYF; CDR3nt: TGTGCCAGCAGCGCGACTAGCGGACCTCGATATAGAGGCTCCTACGAGCAGTACTTC
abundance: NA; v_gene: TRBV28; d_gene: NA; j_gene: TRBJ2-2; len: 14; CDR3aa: CASQGPEGTGELFF; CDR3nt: TGTGCCAGCCAAGGACCGGAGGGCACCGGGGAGCTGTTTTTT
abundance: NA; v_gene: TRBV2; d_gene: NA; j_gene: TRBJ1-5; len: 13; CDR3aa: CASSDLSFQPQHF; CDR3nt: TGTGCCAGCAGTGATCTGTCGTTTCAGCCCCAGCATTTT
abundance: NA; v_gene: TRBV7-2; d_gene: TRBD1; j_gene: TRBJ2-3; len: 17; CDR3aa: CASSLDYLGQATDTQYF; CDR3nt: TGTGCCAGCAGCTTAGATTATCTGGGACAGGCGACAGATACGCAGTATTTT
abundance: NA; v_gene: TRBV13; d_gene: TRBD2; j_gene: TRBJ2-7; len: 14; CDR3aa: CASSYLAGAPEQYF; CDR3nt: TGTGCCAGCAGCTACTTAGCGGGAGCCCCCGAGCAGTACTTC
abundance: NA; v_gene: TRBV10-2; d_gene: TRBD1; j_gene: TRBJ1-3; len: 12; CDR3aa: CASKGQENTIYF; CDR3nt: TGCGCCAGCAAGGGACAGGAAAACACCATATATTTT
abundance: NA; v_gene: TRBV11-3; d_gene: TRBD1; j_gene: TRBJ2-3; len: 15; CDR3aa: CASSLGQGRTDTQYF; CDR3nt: TGTGCCAGCAGCTTAGGACAGGGGAGGACAGATACGCAGTATTTT
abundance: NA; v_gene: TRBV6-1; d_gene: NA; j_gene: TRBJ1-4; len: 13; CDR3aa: CASGLVLREKLFF; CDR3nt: TGTGCCAGCGGACTCGTCTTACGGGAAAAACTGTTTTTT
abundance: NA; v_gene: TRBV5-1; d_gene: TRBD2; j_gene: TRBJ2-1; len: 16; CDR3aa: CASSLAGAGVNNEQFF; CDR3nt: TGCGCCAGCAGCTTGGCCGGGGCGGGAGTGAACAATGAGCAGTTCTTC
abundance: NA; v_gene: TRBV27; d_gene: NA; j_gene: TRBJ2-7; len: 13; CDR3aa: CASSTGSTYEQYF; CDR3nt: TGTGCCAGCAGTACGGGGAGTACCTACGAGCAGTACTTC
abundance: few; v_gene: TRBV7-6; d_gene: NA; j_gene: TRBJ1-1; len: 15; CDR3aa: CASSLDGGGDTEAFF; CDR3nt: TGTGCCAGCAGCTTAGACGGGGGTGGGGACACTGAAGCTTTCTTT
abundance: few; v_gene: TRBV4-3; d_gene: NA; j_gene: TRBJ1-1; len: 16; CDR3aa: CASSQKQGVMNTEAFF; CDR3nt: TGCGCCAGCAGCCAAAAGCAGGGCGTTATGAACACTGAAGCTTTCTTT
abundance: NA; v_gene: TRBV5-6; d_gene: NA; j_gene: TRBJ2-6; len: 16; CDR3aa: CASSFPLLSGANVLTF; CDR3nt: TGTGCCAGCAGCTTCCCGTTACTCTCTGGGGCCAACGTCCTGACTTTC
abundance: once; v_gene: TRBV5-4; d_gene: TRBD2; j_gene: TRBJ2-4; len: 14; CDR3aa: CASSEGLVENIQYF; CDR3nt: TGTGCCAGCAGCGAGGGACTAGTGGAAAACATTCAGTACTTC
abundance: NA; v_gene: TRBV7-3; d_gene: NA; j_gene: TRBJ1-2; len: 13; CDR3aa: CASSFRSGYGYTF; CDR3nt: TGTGCCAGCAGCTTCAGGAGCGGCTATGGCTACACCTTC
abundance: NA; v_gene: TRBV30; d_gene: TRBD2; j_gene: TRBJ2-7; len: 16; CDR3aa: CAWRVSRASGTNEQYF; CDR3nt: TGTGCCTGGAGGGTGTCGAGGGCTAGCGGGACCAACGAGCAGTACTTC
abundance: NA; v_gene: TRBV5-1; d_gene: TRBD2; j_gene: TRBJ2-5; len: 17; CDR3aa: CASSYLPEREVQETQYF; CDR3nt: TGCGCCAGCAGCTACCTCCCGGAGCGGGAGGTCCAAGAGACCCAGTACTTC
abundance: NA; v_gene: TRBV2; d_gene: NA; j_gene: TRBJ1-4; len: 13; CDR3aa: CASRAELVEKLFF; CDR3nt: TGTGCCAGCAGAGCGGAATTAGTTGAAAAACTGTTTTTT
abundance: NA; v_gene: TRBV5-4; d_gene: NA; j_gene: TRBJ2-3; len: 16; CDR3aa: CASSLVGRGRTDTQYF; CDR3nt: TGTGCCAGCAGCTTGGTAGGGCGGGGTCGCACAGATACGCAGTATTTT
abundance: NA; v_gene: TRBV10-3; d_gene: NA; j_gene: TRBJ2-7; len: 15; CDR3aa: CATQGSWLGEYEQYF; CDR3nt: TGTGCCACTCAGGGTTCTTGGCTGGGCGAATACGAGCAGTACTTC
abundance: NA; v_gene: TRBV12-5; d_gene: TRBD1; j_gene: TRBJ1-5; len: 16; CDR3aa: CASGSSRQGMDQPQHF; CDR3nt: TGTGCTAGTGGTTCCAGCCGACAGGGGATGGATCAGCCCCAGCATTTT
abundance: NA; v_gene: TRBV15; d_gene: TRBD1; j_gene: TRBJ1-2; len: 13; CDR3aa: CATSRDRDRVHTF; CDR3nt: TGTGCCACCAGCAGAGATCGGGACAGGGTCCACACCTTC
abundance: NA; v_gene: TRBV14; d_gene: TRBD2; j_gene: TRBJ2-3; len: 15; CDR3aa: CASSPLAGGTDTQYF; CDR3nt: TGTGCCAGCAGCCCTCTAGCGGGAGGGACAGATACGCAGTATTTT
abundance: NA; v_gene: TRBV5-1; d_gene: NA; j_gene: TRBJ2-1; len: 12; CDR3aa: CASSLGTEREFF; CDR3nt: TGCGCCAGCAGCTTAGGGACGGAGCGGGAGTTCTTC
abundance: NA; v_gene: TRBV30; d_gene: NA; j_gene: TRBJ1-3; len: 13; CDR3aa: CAWSVQGGNTIYF; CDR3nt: TGTGCCTGGAGTGTACAGGGTGGAAACACCATATATTTT
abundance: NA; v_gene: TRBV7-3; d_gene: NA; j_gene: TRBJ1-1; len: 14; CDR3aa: CASSPTGPNTEAFF; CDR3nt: TGTGCCAGCAGCCCCACAGGGCCGAACACTGAAGCTTTCTTT
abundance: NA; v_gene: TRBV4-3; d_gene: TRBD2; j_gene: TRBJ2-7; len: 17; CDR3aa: CASSQEASGTVSYEQYF; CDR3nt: TGCGCCAGCAGCCAAGAGGCTAGCGGGACCGTCTCCTACGAGCAGTACTTC
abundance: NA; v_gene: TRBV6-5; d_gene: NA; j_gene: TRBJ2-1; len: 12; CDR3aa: CASRDSLNEQFF; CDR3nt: TGTGCCAGCCGGGACTCCCTTAATGAGCAGTTCTTC
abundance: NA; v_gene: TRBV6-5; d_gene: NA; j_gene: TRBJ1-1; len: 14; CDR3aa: CASSYSSNFYEAFF; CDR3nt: TGTGCCAGCAGTTACTCTTCGAATTTCTATGAAGCTTTCTTT
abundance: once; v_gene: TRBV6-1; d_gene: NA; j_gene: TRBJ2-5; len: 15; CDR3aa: CASSITGAYQETQYF; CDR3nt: TGTGCCAGCAGTATAACGGGAGCCTACCAAGAGACCCAGTACTTC
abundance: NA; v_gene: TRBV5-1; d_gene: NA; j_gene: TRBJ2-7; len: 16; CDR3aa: CASSLGGGTGSYEQYF; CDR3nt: TGCGCCAGCAGCTTGGGAGGAGGGACTGGCTCCTACGAGCAGTACTTC
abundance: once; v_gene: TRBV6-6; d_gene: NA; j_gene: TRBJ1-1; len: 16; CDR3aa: CASSYGLEGLETEAFF; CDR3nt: TGTGCCAGCAGTTACGGACTGGAGGGATTGGAAACTGAAGCTTTCTTT
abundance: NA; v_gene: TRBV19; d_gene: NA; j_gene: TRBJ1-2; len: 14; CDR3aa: CASSISTVGYGYTF; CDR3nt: TGTGCCAGTAGTATCTCCACGGTTGGCTATGGCTACACCTTC
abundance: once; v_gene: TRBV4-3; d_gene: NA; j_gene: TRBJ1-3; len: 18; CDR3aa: CASSQVKSGLYSGNTIYF; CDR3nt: TGCGCCAGCAGCCAAGTAAAATCGGGTCTTTACTCTGGAAACACCATATATTTT